The text below deals with one T cell receptor (beta chain). The sample belongs to a study of shared clonotypes between healthy human individuals. V shed 1 base and J shed 1 base, with 11 bases lying between them. The CDR3 covers 16 residues. From germline, CDR1 is SGHDT and CDR2 YYEEEE. Genomic DNA belonging to each subset was distributed in equal measure over several immunoSEQ plates. The data were produced by immunoSEQ multiplex PCR, yet TCRdb's version contains in-frame clones alone and is incomplete. The repertoire holds more than 500,000 clones, with about 95% as singletons. CD45RO negativity and positive selection for CCR7 defined naive CD8 cells, a population that excluded terminally differentiated effector memory CD45RA+ cells.

This TCR was recovered from a woman in her twenties or thirties in good health. The sample was naive CD8+ T cells sorted from blood. The rearrangement uses TRBV5-6 and TRBJ2-2; possible D gene TRBD2, 6 bases. The CDR3, as DNA: TGTGCCAGCAGCTTGTTACGGGAGATGAACACCGGGGAGCTGTTTTTT. This sequence encodes CASSLLREMNTGELFF.